This TCR beta chain was profiled in a study of T-cell memory formation after mild COVID-19. Across the whole study: For the most part, TCR clusters were specific to one donor.

The TCR alpha and TCR beta cDNA libraries, bearing sample barcodes and UMIs, were generated by 5'RACE using constant-segment primers. MiXCR was run by TCRdb on the 5' RACE reads, yielding one entry per CDR3 protein. The sample records roughly 250,000 distinct CDR3 sequences, around 17% being singletons. The CDR3 extends over 15 amino acids. Per the germline V gene, CDR1 is KGHSH and CDR2 is LQKENI. Trimming took off 4 bases at V and 0 bases at J, with 11 bases between the two ends. As concerns this clonotype: Its antigen is not known.

Points from the study as a whole: Clones that contracted from day 15 to 85 were balanced CD4/CD8, while later expanders leaned CD4+. There was no confirmation that second-wave clones peaking on day 37 were SARS-CoV-2 specific.

The chain carries TRBV18 and TRBJ2-3; D is possibly TRBD2 (5 bases). The sequencing input was PBMCs or a T cell subset sorted from them (not recorded which). The clonotype comes from a man between 18 and 29 years old who had mild COVID-19 (a few samples of this study predate the infection). Cell type and time point are not known. CDR3: CASSQLASSTDTQYF. The CDR3 nucleotides are TGTGCCAGCTCACAGCTAGCTTCGAGCACAGATACGCAGTATTTT.